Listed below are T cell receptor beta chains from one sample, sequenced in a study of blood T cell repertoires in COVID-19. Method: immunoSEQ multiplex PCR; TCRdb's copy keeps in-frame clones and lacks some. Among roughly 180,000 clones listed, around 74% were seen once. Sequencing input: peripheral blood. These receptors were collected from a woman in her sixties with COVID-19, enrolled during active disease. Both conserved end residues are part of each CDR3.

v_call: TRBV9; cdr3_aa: CASSRSQGKETQYF
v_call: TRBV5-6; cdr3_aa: CAGSLVYWPNEQFF
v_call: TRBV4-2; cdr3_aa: CASSQEGSGGLQETQYF
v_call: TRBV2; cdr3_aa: CASSRGFYNEQFF
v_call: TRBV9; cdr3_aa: CASGWGQGANQPQHF
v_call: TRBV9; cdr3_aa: CASSVRDRGYTIYF
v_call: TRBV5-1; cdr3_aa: CASSLISSYEQYF
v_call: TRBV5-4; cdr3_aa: CASSEMGAYQPQHF
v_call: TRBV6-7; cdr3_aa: CASSYSGAQPQHF
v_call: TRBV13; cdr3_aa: CASSPRTSGVAYTQYF
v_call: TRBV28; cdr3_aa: CASSVPGLAGGPEQYF
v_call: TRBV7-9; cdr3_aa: CASSLPRDRARSYNSPLHF